This is a list of T cell receptor beta chains from one sample in a study of OX40 agonist ivuxolimab in advanced cancers. The method was immunoSEQ multiplex PCR; TCRdb's version includes in-frame clones alone and lacks a portion of them. The sample records under 95,000 clones, 89% being singletons. The source material was CD4+ or CD8+ T cells sorted from blood, sampled in a trial of the OX40 agonist ivuxolimab. The receptor source for this set is an adult with an advanced solid tumor such as melanoma, head and neck, liver or kidney cancer. CDR3s include the opening cysteine and the closing phenylalanine or tryptophan. The order of the fields is CDR3 protein, J gene, V gene, CDR3 length, clone size. Clone size is given for some rows only: seen once, a few or many times, or a class if the clone is expanded.

CASSSTVGRTDTQYF	TRBJ2-3	TRBV7-3	15	NA
CASSYPDRNTEAFF	TRBJ1-1	TRBV28	14	NA
CASRADYFMNTEAFF	TRBJ1-1	TRBV6-4	15	once
CASSPRTVNYGYTF	TRBJ1-2	TRBV27	14	NA
CASSVGYEQYF	TRBJ2-7	TRBV9	11	once
CASSESLPSTDTQYF	TRBJ2-3	TRBV6-1	15	NA
CASSLGDRAADNSPLHF	TRBJ1-6	TRBV7-9	17	NA
CATLRGPRNTF	TRBJ1-2	TRBV6-1	11	NA
CASSLDNSNQPQHF	TRBJ1-5	TRBV28	14	NA
CASSTGRKAYEQYF	TRBJ2-7	TRBV6-5	14	once